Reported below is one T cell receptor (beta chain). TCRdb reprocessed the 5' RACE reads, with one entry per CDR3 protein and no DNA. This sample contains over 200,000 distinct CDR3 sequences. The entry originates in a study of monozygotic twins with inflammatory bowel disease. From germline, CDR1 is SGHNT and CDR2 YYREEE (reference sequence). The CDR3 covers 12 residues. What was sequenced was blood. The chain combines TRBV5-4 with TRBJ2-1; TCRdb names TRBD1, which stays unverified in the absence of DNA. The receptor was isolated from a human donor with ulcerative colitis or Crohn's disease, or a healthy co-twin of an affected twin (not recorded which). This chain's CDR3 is CASSSGLSEQFF.